This note documents a single TCR beta chain sequence. CDR1 is WSHSY and CDR2 is SAAADI in the germline V gene. V was shortened by 5 bases and J by 0 bases, with 13 bases between the two germline ends. The CDR3 runs to 15 residues. The data derive from a study of blood T cell repertoires in COVID-19. Only in-frame clones appear in the TCRdb table, and some are missing; sequencing was by immunoSEQ multiplex PCR. In the table there are about 69,000 clones, more than 80% of which are singletons. The specimen sequenced was peripheral blood. The sequence was obtained from a man in his fifties or sixties with COVID-19, enrolled during active disease. The V and J genes are TRBV10-2 and TRBJ1-1, with D perhaps matching TRBD1 (6 bases). The CDR3 is CASSLDSLMNTEAFF. The CDR3 DNA follows: TGCGCCAGCAGTTTGGACAGTCTAATGAACACTGAAGCTTTCTTT.